What follows are 27 T cell receptor beta chains derived from one specimen sequenced in a study of T-cell memory formation after mild COVID-19. MiXCR was run by TCRdb on the 5' RACE reads, yielding one entry per CDR3 protein. The sample holds 25,000 or so distinct CDR3 sequences, 7.4% seen once. Sequenced: PBMCs or a T cell subset sorted from them (not recorded which). Receptor source: an adult woman who had mild COVID-19 (a few samples of this study predate the infection). Cell type and time point are not known.

This clonotype was detected ten times or more. The chain has TRBV11-2 and TRBJ1-6, with no clear D. Germline V gene sequence: CDR1 SGHAT, CDR2 FQNNGV. V was cut by 7 bases and J by 3 bases, with 16 bases left in between. The CDR3 has 16 residues. CDR3 protein: CASTPIFDIYNSPLHF. Written as DNA, the CDR3 is TGTGCCAGCACGCCGATCTTCGACATCTATAATTCACCCCTCCACTTT.

This clonotype was seen ten or more times. Germline is not matched at one junction end, which may reflect a read error. V is TRBV7-8 and J is TRBJ2-1; the D gene is possibly TRBD2 (5 bases). Germline assignment: CDR1 SGHVS and CDR2 FQNEAQ. This CDR3 is built from 11 residues. The DNA for the CDR3 is TGTGCCAGCAGCCTTGGACTGGGCGTTTTTTTC. Translating it yields CASSLGLGVFF.

V and J are TRBV7-2 and TRBJ1-5; 7 bases are shared with TRBD1. Germline assignment: CDR1 SGHTA and CDR2 FQGNSA. The trim removed 5 bases at V and 5 bases at J, leaving 3 bases unmatched. The CDR3 spans 13 residues. The CDR3 loop is CASSTGAYQPQHF. The CDR3 DNA reads as TGTGCCAGCAGCACAGGGGCTTATCAGCCCCAGCATTTT.

This clonotype was found many times. This chain uses TRBV7-2 with TRBJ1-2, with D tentatively TRBD1 (5 bases). CDR3 length equals 14 residues. V dropped 0 bases and J dropped 7 bases, with 12 bases sitting between them. The germline CDR1 and CDR2 sequences are SGHTA and FQGNSA. CDR3 amino acids: CASSLALGLGGYTF. Here the CDR3 DNA reads TGTGCCAGCAGCTTAGCGCTGGGGCTTGGTGGCTACACCTTC. Using reference TRBV7-2 and TRBJ1-2 for the parts outside the CDR3, the full variable domain is GAGVSQSPSNKVTEKGKDVELRCDPISGHTALYWYRQSLGQGLEFLIYFQGNSAPDKSGLPSDRFSAERTGGSVSTLTIQRTQQEDSAVYLCASSLALGLGGYTFGSGTRLTVV.

The sample holds many counts of this clonotype. V and J are TRBV20-1 and TRBJ2-7, with 13 positions matching TRBD2. Germline CDR1 is DFQATT and CDR2 is SNEGSKA (reference sequence). V lost 2 bases, J lost 5 bases, and 3 bases stayed unmatched. The CDR3 is 14 amino acids. Here the CDR3 DNA reads TGCAGTGCTAGATACGGGACTAGCGGGAACGAGCAGTACTTC. Its protein product is CSARYGTSGNEQYF.

This clonotype was seen many times. The chain carries TRBV5-4 and TRBJ2-5; D is unresolved. This CDR3 is 13 amino acids long. CDR1 SGHNT and CDR2 YYREEE come from the germline V gene (reference sequence). V was trimmed by 2 bases and J by 2 bases, leaving 7 bases between them. The CDR3 region is CASSLPSQETQYF. CDR3 nucleotide sequence: TGTGCCAGCAGCTTACCCAGTCAAGAGACCCAGTACTTC.

This clonotype is labeled medium-sized. This chain connects TRBV6-4 to TRBJ2-2; TRBD1 is a possible D gene (5 bases). V was clipped by 4 bases and J by 4 bases, with 7 bases between them. The CDR3 loop spans 13 amino acids. Germline V gives CDR1 MRHNA, CDR2 SNTAGT. The CDR3 nucleotides are TGTGCCAGCAGTGGACAGTCCACCGGGGAGCTGTTTTTT. It encodes CASSGQSTGELFF.

This clonotype was recorded many times. The gene calls are TRBV3-1 and TRBJ1-2; D might be TRBD1 (5 bases). The CDR3 sequence is 13 residues long. The germline gives CDR1 LGHDT, CDR2 YNNKEL (reference sequence). V shed 4 bases and J shed 6 bases, with 12 bases lying between them. The chain's CDR3 is CASSLGPGNGYTF. CDR3 DNA: TGTGCCAGCAGCCTGGGTCCAGGGAATGGCTACACCTTC.

This clonotype appeared many times. The V call is TRBV18, the J call TRBJ1-1; D is possibly TRBD1 (6 bases). Germline lookup yields CDR1 KGHSH and CDR2 LQKENI. The V end was cut by 6 bases, the J end by 1 base, with 24 bases between. The CDR3 loop spans 18 amino acids. The CDR3 region has the DNA TGTGCCAGCTCTACGACAGGCCAGCGTGGGGGAGCGAACACTGAAGCTTTCTTT. Its translation: CASSTTGQRGGANTEAFF. The whole variable domain, filled in from reference TRBV18 and TRBJ1-1, reads NAGVMQNPRHLVRRRGQEARLRCSPMKGHSHVYWYRQLPEEGLKFMVYLQKENIIDESGMPKERFSAEFPKEGPSILRIQQVVRGDSAAYFCASSTTGQRGGANTEAFFGQGTRLTVV.

This clonotype was picked up many times. This chain uses TRBV7-9 with TRBJ2-5, with D possibly TRBD2 on 6 matching bases. Germline CDR1 is SEHNR and CDR2 is FQNEAQ (reference sequence). The V end was cut by 5 bases, the J end by 0 bases, with 10 bases between. The CDR3 runs to 14 residues. CDR3 DNA sequence: TGTGCCAGCAGCCTCCGACTAGACCAAGAGACCCAGTACTTC. Residues: CASSLRLDQETQYF. Full variable domain (missing parts from reference TRBV7-9 and TRBJ2-5): DTGVSQNPRHKITKRGQNVTFRCDPISEHNRLYWYRQTLGQGPEFLTYFQNEAQLEKSRLLSDRFSAERPKGSFSTLEIQRTEQGDSAMYLCASSLRLDQETQYFGPGTRLLVL.

This clonotype has a count of ten or more. The chain combines TRBV25-1 with TRBJ2-7; 13 positions agree with TRBD2. V lost 4 bases and J lost 0; bases outside the gene matches: 9. The CDR3 has 18 residues. CDR1 and CDR2 from the germline V gene are MGHDK and SYGVNS. The CDR3 bases are TGTGCCAGCAGTGCCCTCGGACTAGCGGGGGCCTTCTCCTACGAGCAGTACTTC. Amino acid sequence: CASSALGLAGAFSYEQYF.

This clonotype was recorded many times. The genes are TRBV6-6 and TRBJ2-7; 9 bases map to TRBD1. Losses at the gene ends were 0 bases for V and 0 bases for J; bases not matched to a gene: 0. Germline V lookup: CDR1 MNHNY, CDR2 SVGAGI (reference sequence). The CDR3 totals 15 residues. CDR3: CASSYSTGGSYEQYF. The CDR3 region has the DNA TGTGCCAGCAGTTACTCGACAGGGGGCTCCTACGAGCAGTACTTC.

By sample share, this clonotype is medium-sized. V and J are TRBV29-1 and TRBJ2-4; the D call may be TRBD1 or TRBD2 (5 bases each). CDR1 SQVTM and CDR2 ANQGSEA come from the germline V gene. The V end lost 7 bases, the J end lost 6 bases, and 10 bases lay between the germline ends. The CDR3 is 11 residues long. CDR3: CSGGTLNIQYF. Here the CDR3 DNA reads TGCAGCGGTGGGACCTTAAACATTCAGTACTTC.

Ten or more counts support this clonotype. The chain carries TRBV25-1 and TRBJ2-4; 9 bases are shared with TRBD1. The CDR3 length is 19 residues. The V segment lost 4 bases and the J segment 1 base; nucleotides outside the gene matches: 14. The germline gives CDR1 MGHDK, CDR2 SYGVNS. The CDR3 spells CASSASPGTGRGAKNIQYF. The CDR3 coding sequence is TGTGCCAGCAGTGCCAGTCCCGGGACAGGGAGAGGGGCCAAAAACATTCAGTACTTC. Together with reference TRBV25-1 and TRBJ2-4, the CDR3 gives the full variable domain: EADIYQTPRYLVIGTGKKITLECSQTMGHDKMYWYQQDPGMELHLIHYSYGVNSTEKGDLSSESTVSRIRTEHFPLTLESARPSHTSQYLCASSASPGTGRGAKNIQYFGAGTRLSVL.

In this sample, this clonotype turned up a few times. The gene calls are TRBV3-1 and TRBJ2-1; 11 bases agree with TRBD2. The CDR3 spans 17 residues. Unmatched junction bases numbered 10, after V lost 0 bases and J lost 9 bases. Germline V CDR1 and CDR2: LGHDT, YNNKEL (reference sequence). The CDR3 region has the DNA TGTGCCAGCAGCCAAGATGTACAGGCTAGCGGGAGGAGTGAGCAGTTCTTC. It translates to CASSQDVQASGRSEQFF.

This clonotype was picked up many times. V gene TRBV19 combines with J gene TRBJ1-1; TRBD1 matches at 9 bases. CDR3 length equals 14 residues. In germline, CDR1 is LNHDA, CDR2 SQIVND (reference sequence). Trimming removed 1 base from V and 5 bases from J; junction bases left unmatched: 2. The CDR3 sequence: CASSIAGQGTEAFF. The CDR3 nucleotides read TGTGCCAGTAGTATAGCCGGACAGGGGACTGAAGCTTTCTTT.

This clonotype was seen ten or more times. The CDR3 sequence is CASSSPSSGRRTGELFF. In DNA form, the CDR3 reads TGTGCCAGCTCATCGCCGTCAAGCGGGAGGCGCACCGGGGAGCTGTTTTTT. V usage is TRBV18 and J usage is TRBJ2-2, with 9 bases matching TRBD2. This CDR3 spans 17 amino acids. J lost 4 bases, V lost 5 bases, and 11 bases had no gene match. CDR1 is KGHSH, CDR2 LQKENI, per germline.

This clonotype came up many times. The genes are TRBV2 and TRBJ1-3; 10 bases are a match to TRBD1. Germline V gene data show CDR1 as SNHLY and CDR2 as FYNNEI. This CDR3 comprises 16 residues. The ends lost 5 bases at V and 4 bases at J; junction bases unmatched: 8. The CDR3 DNA sequence: TGTGCCAGCAGTCCAGACAGGGGGCAAGGAGGAAACACCATATATTTT. Residues: CASSPDRGQGGNTIYF. Drawing the rest from reference TRBV2 and TRBJ1-3, the complete variable domain is EPEVTQTPSHQVTQMGQEVILRCVPISNHLYFYWYRQILGQKVEFLVSFYNNEISEKSEIFDDQFSVERPDGSNFTLKIRSTKLEDSAMYFCASSPDRGQGGNTIYFGEGSWLTVV.

This clonotype showed up many times. This chain joins TRBV20-1 and TRBJ2-3, with 9 bases lining up with TRBD2. Germline values: CDR1 DFQATT, CDR2 SNEGSKA (reference sequence). V gave up 1 base and J gave up 7 bases; unmatched junction bases: 3. The CDR3 consists of 13 residues. The CDR3 reads CSARAPSGNTQYF. CDR3 DNA: TGCAGTGCTAGAGCCCCTAGCGGGAATACGCAGTATTTT.

This clonotype has a count of ten or more. The chain carries TRBV24-1 and TRBJ2-7, with D perhaps matching TRBD2 (5 bases). The CDR3 runs to 15 residues. Germline lookup yields CDR1 KGHDR and CDR2 SFDVKD. V was shortened by 6 bases and J by 0 bases, with 14 bases between the two germline ends. The CDR3 here is CATSRPTGSSYEQYF. CDR3 sequence (DNA): TGTGCCACCAGTCGTCCGACGGGGTCCTCCTACGAGCAGTACTTC.

This clonotype was seen ten or more times. V gene TRBV24-1 combines with J gene TRBJ2-5; a weak D match, TRBD1 (5 bases). The germline CDR1 and CDR2 sequences are KGHDR and SFDVKD. V dropped 11 bases and J dropped 4 bases, with 19 bases sitting between them. CDR3 length: 14 residues. CDR3 nucleotides: TGTGCCATAAATGGACACGGGCCACGAGAGACCCAGTACTTC. Encoded protein: CAINGHGPRETQYF.

Within the sample, this clonotype is medium-sized. The V gene is TRBV5-1, the J gene TRBJ2-1, with 12 positions matching TRBD1. The CDR3 is made up of 16 amino acids. Looked up from germline, CDR1 is SGHRS and CDR2 is YFSETQ. The trim removed 1 base at V and 8 bases at J, leaving 7 bases unmatched. Here the CDR3 reads CASSLSRDRGLDEQFF. DNA for the CDR3: TGCGCCAGCAGCTTGTCCCGGGACAGGGGGCTCGATGAGCAGTTCTTC.

This clonotype was seen repeatedly, ten times or more. J is TRBJ1-2 and V is TRBV27; 8 bases are a match to TRBD1. Germline CDR1 reads MNHEY; CDR2 reads SMNVEV (reference sequence). The CDR3 contains 14 residues. The V and J ends lost 1 base and 6 bases, in that order; junction bases with no gene match: 4. Written as DNA, the CDR3 is TGTGCCAGCAGTTTATTGGCAGGGGGCCATGGCTACACCTTC. Its translation: CASSLLAGGHGYTF.

This clonotype was seen many times. This chain connects TRBV4-3 to TRBJ2-1; D possibly uses TRBD1 or TRBD2 (5 bases each). V was cut by 0 bases and J by 6 bases, with 9 bases left in between. This CDR3 is built from 14 residues. Germline loops: CDR1 LGHNA, CDR2 YSLEER. This CDR3 is CASSQEGDLNEQFF. The CDR3 nucleotides read TGCGCCAGCAGCCAAGAGGGGGACCTCAATGAGCAGTTCTTC.

There are many counts of this clonotype. The chain has TRBV5-1 and TRBJ1-1; no clear D. Per the germline V gene, CDR1 is SGHRS and CDR2 is YFSETQ. The V end was cut by 0 bases, the J end by 10 bases, with 13 bases between. The CDR3 runs to 13 residues. CDR3 sequence: CASSLVGQLTAFF. The CDR3 bases are TGCGCCAGCAGCTTGGTAGGGCAGTTGACAGCTTTCTTT.

This clonotype was recorded many times. The rearrangement uses TRBV7-2 and TRBJ2-3; D is unclear. Germline V gene data show CDR1 as SGHTA and CDR2 as FQGNSA. V was pared by 1 base and J by 0 bases, with 8 bases between. The CDR3 sequence is 15 residues long. The chain's CDR3 is CASSLGSRSTDTQYF. CDR3 DNA sequence: TGTGCCAGCAGCTTAGGAAGCCGTAGCACAGATACGCAGTATTTT.

At least ten counts were recorded for this clonotype. The chain recombines TRBV4-1 with TRBJ1-4; D not resolved. Trimming shortened V by 4 bases and J by 2 bases, and 8 bases separated the two germline ends. The CDR3 contains 14 residues. In germline, CDR1 is MGHRA, CDR2 YSYEKL. The CDR3 nucleotides are TGCGCCAGCAGCCTAACCGGGACTAATGAAAAACTGTTTTTT. The encoded protein is CASSLTGTNEKLFF.